The 31 T cell receptor beta chains below come from one sample, sequenced in a study of blood T cells in healthy people across ages. Through a sample-barcoded 5' primer and a J-beta primer mix, a second PCR was run for 7 to 11 cycles. TCRdb used MiXCR to reprocess the 5' RACE reads, holding one entry per CDR3 protein. The sample has about 1 million distinct CDR3 sequences, under 30% seen once. In addition, the sample was reused for a study of T cells of mothers and their children.

Sequencing was performed on blood. The receptors come from a girl aged 2 to 10 in good health.

This CDR3 is CASSFHGSQPQHF. Written as DNA, the CDR3 is TGTGCCAGCAGCTTCCACGGTTCCCAGCCCCAGCATTTT. V gene TRBV7-2 combines with J gene TRBJ1-5; no firm D call. This CDR3 spans 13 amino acids. The V end lost 3 bases, the J end lost 7 bases, and 10 bases lay between the germline ends. The germline V gene encodes CDR1 SGHTA and CDR2 FQGNSA.

The chain links TRBV29-1 to TRBJ2-7; TRBD1 might be the D (5 bases). The V end lost 4 bases, the J end lost 5 bases, and 12 bases lay between the germline ends. Germline CDR1 reads SQVTM; CDR2 reads ANQGSEA. The CDR3 is made up of 12 amino acids. This chain's CDR3 is CSVGDTGHEQYF. CDR3 DNA sequence: TGCAGCGTTGGAGACACAGGACACGAGCAGTACTTC.

This clonotype was detected only a few times. The chain uses TRBV7-9 and TRBJ1-1; possible D gene TRBD1, 5 bases. Trimming removed 3 bases at V and 8 bases at J, with 13 bases between. The CDR3 has 13 amino acids. Germline loops: CDR1 SEHNR, CDR2 FQNEAQ (reference sequence). Here the CDR3 reads CASSFDPQDEAFF. CDR3 nucleotides: TGTGCCAGCAGCTTCGACCCACAGGACGAAGCTTTCTTT.

This clonotype was found a few times. The chain links TRBV28 to TRBJ2-2; D unclear. CDR3 length equals 14 residues. V lost 3 bases and J 1 base, leaving 6 bases between the germline ends. The germline V gene has CDR1 MDHEN and CDR2 SYDVKM. The CDR3 sequence: CASSFMGNTGELFF. DNA for the CDR3: TGTGCCAGCAGTTTTATGGGGAACACCGGGGAGCTGTTTTTT.

This clonotype was counted between two and nine times. CDR3 nucleotides: TGTGCCAGCATAGACGGGGCATATAGCAATCAGCCCCAGCATTTT. Translation: CASIDGAYSNQPQHF. This rearrangement joins TRBV6-2 or TRBV6-3 to TRBJ1-5, with TRBD1 as a possible D gene (5 bases). Germline assignment: CDR1 MNHEY and CDR2 SVGEGT. Trimming took 7 bases from V and 0 from J, leaving 13 bases between them. The CDR3 loop spans 15 amino acids.

The chain recombines TRBV28 with TRBJ2-1; perhaps TRBD1 as D (5 bases). The germline gives CDR1 MDHEN, CDR2 SYDVKM. V was shortened by 3 bases and J by 9 bases, with 21 bases between the two germline ends. This CDR3 has 16 amino acids. The chain's CDR3 is CASSLIVDTLLGEQFF. CDR3 nucleotides: TGTGCCAGCAGTTTGATTGTGGACACGCTTTTGGGTGAGCAGTTCTTC.

The CDR3 is CASSLLGTRNEQFF. In DNA form, the CDR3 reads TGTGCCAGCAGTTTACTCGGGACGAGGAATGAGCAGTTCTTC. The V and J genes are TRBV27 and TRBJ2-5; tentatively, D is TRBD1 or TRBD2 (5 bases each). The J call may not be correct, given that the DNA end is closer to TRBJ2-1. The length of the CDR3 is 14 residues. Germline V lookup: CDR1 MNHEY, CDR2 SMNVEV (reference sequence).

The rearrangement joins TRBV7-2 to TRBJ1-4, with unresolved D. Germline CDR1 reads SGHTA; CDR2 reads FQGNSA. This CDR3 spans 12 amino acids. Trimming left V 5 bases short and J 8 bases short, with 9 bases between. The CDR3 bases are TGTGCCAGCAGCCGCCCAGAGGAAAAACTGTTTTTT. Translating gives CASSRPEEKLFF.

V is TRBV29-1 and J is TRBJ2-1; D remains ambiguous. The CDR3 has 13 residues. CDR1 and CDR2 (germline): SQVTM, ANQGSEA. Trimming took 4 bases from V and 3 from J, leaving 10 bases between them. CDR3 nucleotides: TGCAGCGTTGGCCAAGAAAACTACAATGAGCAGTTCTTC. Translating gives CSVGQENYNEQFF.

This chain connects TRBV9 to TRBJ2-5; TRBD1 might be the D (6 bases). Per the germline V gene, CDR1 is SGDLS and CDR2 is YYNGEE. Trimming took 0 bases from V and 7 from J, leaving 13 bases between them. The CDR3 consists of 14 residues. The CDR3 DNA reads TGTGCCAGCAGCGTAGCAGGGGCCGGAGGGACCCAGTACTTC. Residues: CASSVAGAGGTQYF.

The chain uses TRBV7-2 and TRBJ1-2; weak D call: TRBD1 (6 bases). Between the trimmed V and J ends, which lost 5 bases and 2 bases, there was a span of 12 bases. The CDR3 has 14 amino acids. Per germline, CDR1 SGHTA and CDR2 FQGNSA. CDR3 coding DNA: TGTGCCAGCAGCCAAGGGACACTGAACTATGGCTACACCTTC. It encodes CASSQGTLNYGYTF.

Remarks on this clonotype: Because the CDR3 is missing its conserved closing phenylalanine or tryptophan, this is likely a read error. This chain joins TRBV5-5 and TRBJ2-7; 10 bases match TRBD1. The CDR3 spans 14 residues. Germline trimming cut 7 bases from V and 3 bases from J; bases unmatched to any gene: 7. Germline V gives CDR1 SGHKS, CDR2 YYEKEE (reference sequence). Here the CDR3 reads CASHRTGGNYEQYL. The CDR3 DNA is TGTGCCAGCCACCGGACAGGGGGAAACTACGAGCAGTACCTC.

The gene calls are TRBV13 and TRBJ1-1; D call uncertain. Germline CDR1 is PRHDT and CDR2 is FYEKMQ (reference sequence). This CDR3 comprises 13 residues. The V end lost 7 bases, the J end lost 4 bases, and 13 bases lay between the germline ends. CDR3: CASTENGVTEAFF. The CDR3 DNA reads TGTGCCAGCACCGAGAACGGGGTCACTGAAGCTTTCTTT.

In this sample, this clonotype turned up a few times. V gene TRBV5-1 combines with J gene TRBJ2-1; D not resolved. This CDR3 region has 17 residues. V lost 0 bases and J lost 2, with 15 bases in between. Germline values: CDR1 SGHRS, CDR2 YFSETQ. CDR3 loop: CASSLAANSPTYNEQFF. CDR3 DNA: TGCGCCAGCAGCTTGGCAGCCAACTCCCCTACCTACAATGAGCAGTTCTTC. Full variable domain (outside the CDR3, taken from reference TRBV5-1 and TRBJ2-1): KAGVTQTPRYLIKTRGQQVTLSCSPISGHRSVSWYQQTPGQGLQFLFEYFSETQRNKGNFPGRFSGRQFSNSRSEMNVSTLELGDSALYLCASSLAANSPTYNEQFFGPGTRLTVL.

The gene calls are TRBV2 and TRBJ2-2, with D hard to call. Germline-derived CDR1 and CDR2 are SNHLY and FYNNEI. This CDR3 has 13 residues. Trimming removed 7 bases at V and 2 bases at J, with 8 bases between. CDR3 protein: CASNGLNTGELFF. The CDR3 DNA sequence: TGTGCCAGCAACGGTCTTAACACCGGGGAGCTGTTTTTT.

This clonotype was counted only a few times. The junction and the germline gene differ at one end; a read error may be behind it. The rearrangement links TRBV6-1 to TRBJ1-4; 12 bases are shared with TRBD1. The germline V gene encodes CDR1 MNHNS and CDR2 SASEGT. The CDR3 sequence is 17 residues long. In nucleotides, the CDR3 is TGTGCCGGCAGTGCCGGGACAGGGGGCCGGCGAAGCGAAAAACTGTTTTTT. Amino acid sequence: CAGSAGTGGRRSEKLFF.

The chain carries TRBV27 and TRBJ2-6, with 7 bases identical to TRBD1. CDR1 MNHEY and CDR2 SMNVEV come from the germline V gene (reference sequence). The ends lost 5 bases at V and 0 bases at J; junction bases unmatched: 10. CDR3 length: 18 amino acids. The CDR3: CASSPTGPSYSGANVLTF. Here the CDR3 DNA reads TGTGCCAGCAGTCCGACAGGGCCTTCCTACTCTGGGGCCAACGTCCTGACTTTC. Combining the CDR3 with reference TRBV27 and TRBJ2-6 gives the whole variable domain EAQVTQNPRYLITVTGKKLTVTCSQNMNHEYMSWYRQDPGLGLRQIYYSMNVEVTDKGDVPEGYKVSRKEKRNFPLILESPSPNQTSLYFCASSPTGPSYSGANVLTFGAGSRLTVL.

Points on this clonotype: It is likely a read error, because the conserved phenylalanine at the end of the CDR3 is missing. It is unclear where the CDR3 begins or ends on the DNA, so no DNA is shown, and the CDR3 is as TCRdb lists it. This chain connects TRBV6-1 to TRBJ2-7; the table names TRBD2, a call not compared with the DNA. CDR1 is MNHNS, CDR2 SASEGT, per germline. The CDR3 spans 8 residues, counting both ends. The CDR3 sequence: CASSVLAG.

This clonotype was detected only a few times. This chain connects TRBV28 to TRBJ1-1, with D possibly TRBD1 on 5 matching bases. This CDR3 region has 12 residues. V was cut by 8 bases and J by 4 bases, with 11 bases left in between. The germline gives CDR1 MDHEN, CDR2 SYDVKM. As DNA, the CDR3 is TGTGCCAGCCACGACAGTCCCACTGAAGCTTTCTTT. Amino acids: CASHDSPTEAFF.

This clonotype has just a few counts. This sequence joins TRBV6-2 or TRBV6-3 and TRBJ2-1; D unclear. Germline lookup yields CDR1 MNHEY and CDR2 SVGEGT. Trimming removed 6 bases from V and 2 bases from J, with 8 bases in between. The CDR3 spans 13 residues. The DNA for the CDR3 is TGTGCCAGCAGAAAATCTACCTACAATGAGCAGTTCTTC. Its translation: CASRKSTYNEQFF.

The CDR3 DNA reads as TGTGCCAGCAGTTTCGGAGGGATCCAGCAGTACTTC. Protein sequence: CASSFGGIQQYF. This chain joins TRBV12-3 or TRBV12-4 and TRBJ2-7, with D possibly being TRBD2 (6 bases). The CDR3 has 12 residues. Trimming pared 3 bases from V and 8 bases from J, leaving 11 bases between.

This clonotype has ten or more counts. This sequence joins TRBV9 and TRBJ1-5, with 9 nucleotides matching TRBD1. Trimming at V came to 8 bases and at J to 3 bases, leaving 3 bases not matched to a gene. This CDR3 is 13 amino acids long. Looked up from germline, CDR1 is SGDLS and CDR2 is YYNGEE. CDR3 amino acids: CASGQGYNQPQHF. In nucleotides, the CDR3 is TGTGCCAGTGGACAGGGGTACAATCAGCCCCAGCATTTT.

This clonotype was observed a handful of times. The chain combines TRBV6-6 with TRBJ1-6; possible D gene TRBD1, 6 bases. The CDR3 runs to 15 residues. Per germline, CDR1 MNHNY and CDR2 SVGAGI (reference sequence). The ends were cut back, 5 bases at V and 4 bases at J, with 12 bases in the middle. The CDR3 coding sequence is TGTGCCAGCAGTGTTAGACAGGCGTATAATTCACCCCTCCACTTT. This encodes CASSVRQAYNSPLHF.

This clonotype was found a few times. The V call is TRBV28, the J call TRBJ2-5, with D unclear. The DNA end lines up better with TRBJ2-7; the J call may be wrong. Germline V gene data show CDR1 as MDHEN and CDR2 as SYDVKM. The length of the CDR3 is 16 residues. CDR3 coding DNA: TGTGCCAGCAGTACCCCCGCAGGAAGGAGCTCCTACGAGCAGTACTTC. It is translated as CASSTPAGRSSYEQYF.

This clonotype was counted between two and nine times. The chain recombines TRBV2 with TRBJ2-5; TRBD1 might be the D (6 bases). The germline V and J ends were trimmed by 5 bases and 5 bases, with 18 bases remaining between them. Germline V gene data show CDR1 as SNHLY and CDR2 as FYNNEI. CDR3 length: 15 residues. CDR3 protein: CASSSRYSRGETQYF. DNA of the CDR3: TGTGCCAGCAGTAGCCGGTACTCCAGGGGTGAGACCCAGTACTTC. The variable domain in full, completed from reference TRBV2 and TRBJ2-5, reads EPEVTQTPSHQVTQMGQEVILRCVPISNHLYFYWYRQILGQKVEFLVSFYNNEISEKSEIFDDQFSVERPDGSNFTLKIRSTKLEDSAMYFCASSSRYSRGETQYFGPGTRLLVL.

The genes are TRBV29-1 and TRBJ2-5; 12 nucleotides line up with TRBD2. Trimming removed 8 bases from V and 1 base from J; junction bases left unmatched: 5. Germline values: CDR1 SQVTM, CDR2 ANQGSEA. This CDR3 has 14 amino acids. The CDR3 DNA reads as TGCAGCACCCGGACTAGCGGGACCCAAGAGACCCAGTACTTC. Its protein product is CSTRTSGTQETQYF.

The chain combines TRBV29-1 with TRBJ1-1; D is ambiguous. This CDR3 spans 13 amino acids. Deletions cut 6 bases from V and 0 bases from J, with 11 bases between. Germline V lookup: CDR1 SQVTM, CDR2 ANQGSEA. CDR3 residues: CSVHGILNTEAFF. The CDR3 DNA follows: TGCAGCGTCCACGGGATTCTGAACACTGAAGCTTTCTTT.

The chain employs TRBV7-3 and TRBJ1-2, with D tentatively TRBD1 (5 bases). The CDR3 runs to 15 residues. Trimming cost V 2 bases and J 3 bases, with 13 bases left between them. Per germline, CDR1 SGHTA and CDR2 FQGTGA. The CDR3 DNA reads as TGTGCCAGCAGCTTATTTCGGGGGTCGGACTATGGCTACACCTTC. Translation gives CASSLFRGSDYGYTF.

A few counts support this clonotype. This chain links TRBV20-1 with TRBJ2-2, with D tentatively TRBD1 or TRBD2 (6 bases each). V was clipped by 6 bases and J by 3 bases, with 14 bases between them. The CDR3 contains 14 residues. CDR1 is DFQATT, CDR2 SNEGSKA, per germline (reference sequence). The chain's CDR3 is CSASGGRDTGELFF. CDR3 nucleotides: TGCAGTGCCAGTGGGGGGCGCGACACCGGGGAGCTGTTTTTT.

The chain employs TRBV15 and TRBJ2-5; 7 bases align to TRBD2. Trimming at V came to 1 base and at J to 7 bases, leaving 9 bases not matched to a gene. Germline loops: CDR1 LNHNV, CDR2 YYDKDF (reference sequence). This CDR3 is built from 15 residues. CDR3 loop: CATSRAGRADGTQYF. In DNA form, the CDR3 reads TGTGCCACCAGCAGAGCAGGGAGGGCAGACGGGACCCAGTACTTC.

This clonotype was counted a few times. The chain has TRBV18 and TRBJ1-6, with D perhaps matching TRBD1 (5 bases). CDR3 size: 16 residues. V was shortened by 3 bases and J by 8 bases, with 17 bases between the two germline ends. Germline CDR1 reads KGHSH; CDR2 reads LQKENI. CDR3 amino acids: CASSPDSDRIYSPLHF. For the CDR3, the DNA is TGTGCCAGCTCACCCGACAGTGATCGAATTTATTCACCCCTCCACTTT.